These T cell receptor beta chains were read from a single sample in a study of CD8+ T cells in alopecia areata. Assay: immunoSEQ multiplex PCR; the TCRdb copy retains only in-frame clones and omits some. The data contain 200,000 or so clones, about three fifths of them singletons. The specimen comprised CD4+ T cells sorted from blood, sampled at week 0. These receptors were collected from a human donor with alopecia areata. The CDR3 runs from the conserved cysteine through the conserved F or W. A D gene is named only where the DNA matches it firmly. The size of a clone is reported for some rows only, either as once, few or many, or as a class for expanded clones.

V gene,clone size,CDR3 length,J gene,D gene,CDR3 protein,CDR3 DNA
TRBV9,.,18,TRBJ1-1,TRBD1,CASSVHRDRGRMNTEAFF,TGTGCCAGCAGCGTCCACCGGGACAGGGGACGAATGAACACTGAAGCTTTCTTT
TRBV7-7,.,15,TRBJ2-6,TRBD1,CASSSPGQGANVLTF,TGTGCCAGCAGTTCTCCGGGACAGGGCGCCAACGTCCTGACTTTC
TRBV6-5,.,13,TRBJ2-1,TRBD1,CASSSGQHNEQFF,TGTGCCAGCAGTTCGGGACAGCACAATGAGCAGTTCTTC
TRBV9,medium-sized,15,TRBJ2-2,.,CASSEDGRDTGELFF,TGTGCCAGCAGCGAGGACGGACGGGACACCGGGGAGCTGTTTTTT
TRBV5-4,.,19,TRBJ2-7,TRBD2,CASSHLGLAGEAIVYEQYF,TGTGCCAGCAGCCACCTAGGACTAGCGGGAGAGGCTATAGTGTACGAGCAGTACTTC
TRBV5-4,.,13,TRBJ2-2,.,CASSMTNTGELFF,TGTGCCAGCAGCATGACGAACACCGGGGAGCTGTTTTTT
TRBV4-1,once,17,TRBJ1-5,.,CASSSGRARASNQPQHF,TGCGCCAGCAGCTCAGGCAGGGCTCGGGCGTCCAATCAGCCCCAGCATTTT
TRBV6-1,few,16,TRBJ1-6,.,CASSEKGLIVVSPLHF,TGTGCCAGCAGTGAAAAAGGGTTAATTGTGGTATCACCCCTCCACTTT
TRBV7-3,.,14,TRBJ2-7,TRBD1,CASSPSDRPYEQYF,TGTGCCAGCAGCCCCTCGGACAGGCCCTACGAGCAGTACTTC
TRBV5-1,.,23,TRBJ2-1,TRBD2,CASSPSLTGLAGGEGSIINEQFF,TGCGCCAGCAGCCCCTCCCTTACGGGACTAGCGGGTGGAGAAGGCTCAATAATAAATGAGCAGTTCTTC
TRBV6-5,few,15,TRBJ1-2,TRBD1,CASRNDRADNYGYTF,TGTGCCAGCAGGAATGACAGGGCCGATAACTATGGCTACACCTTC
TRBV30,.,9,TRBJ2-3,.,CAWGDTQYF,TGTGCCTGGGGAGATACGCAGTATTTT
TRBV12-5,.,15,TRBJ2-6,TRBD1,CASGPTGAGANVLTF,TGTGCTAGTGGTCCAACAGGGGCTGGGGCCAACGTCCTGACTTTC
TRBV5-1,few,16,TRBJ2-1,.,CASSSTRGIRGNEQFF,TGCGCCAGCAGCTCCACTAGGGGAATAAGGGGAAATGAGCAGTTCTTC
TRBV29-1,few,12,TRBJ1-4,.,CSVEAPNEKLFF,TGCAGCGTTGAGGCGCCTAATGAAAAACTGTTTTTT
TRBV30,.,14,TRBJ2-5,.,CSQTPGPLQETQYF,TGCAGTCAGACCCCGGGACCGCTCCAAGAGACCCAGTACTTC
TRBV5-1,.,14,TRBJ2-1,TRBD1,CASSRQGERNEQFF,TGCGCCAGCAGCCGACAGGGTGAAAGGAATGAGCAGTTCTTC
TRBV6-1,once,11,TRBJ1-1,.,CASSPKTFAFF,TGTGCCAGCAGCCCGAAGACGTTTGCTTTCTTT
TRBV19,.,14,TRBJ2-7,TRBD1,CASSIGQGDYEQYF,TGTGCCAGTAGTATCGGTCAGGGGGACTACGAGCAGTACTTC
TRBV29-1,few,15,TRBJ2-7,.,CSVVLGHRSSYEQYF,TGCAGCGTTGTATTGGGACACCGGAGCTCCTACGAGCAGTACTTC
TRBV28,few,11,TRBJ2-3,.,CASRSTDTQYF,TGTGCCAGCAGAAGCACAGATACGCAGTATTTT
TRBV5-6,.,12,TRBJ1-2,.,CASSFEGYGYTF,TGTGCCAGCAGCTTCGAGGGGTATGGCTACACCTTC
TRBV29-1,few,12,TRBJ1-2,.,CSVGSSNYGYTF,TGCAGCGTGGGATCCAGTAACTATGGCTACACCTTC
TRBV5-1,.,16,TRBJ1-2,.,CASSSTMTGPRGGYTF,TGCGCCAGCAGCTCAACCATGACGGGGCCGAGGGGTGGCTACACCTTC
TRBV27,.,15,TRBJ2-7,TRBD2,CASSSLAGSSYEQYF,TGTGCCAGCAGTTCCCTAGCGGGGAGCTCCTACGAGCAGTACTTC
TRBV6-4,few,12,TRBJ2-7,.,CASNRRSYEQYF,TGTGCCAGTAACAGGAGGTCCTACGAGCAGTACTTC
TRBV7-9,few,13,TRBJ2-1,.,CASSLDLYNEQFF,TGTGCTAGCAGCTTAGATCTCTACAATGAGCAGTTCTTC
TRBV6-6,.,14,TRBJ1-5,.,CATERGQNNQPQHF,TGTGCCACCGAAAGAGGACAGAACAATCAGCCCCAGCATTTT
TRBV30,.,15,TRBJ2-1,TRBD2,CAWSRGLAGGYEQFF,TGTGCCTGGAGTCGAGGACTAGCGGGGGGCTATGAGCAGTTCTTC
TRBV5-1,.,15,TRBJ2-7,TRBD2,CASSPTGWTSHEQYF,TGCGCCAGCAGCCCGACCGGTTGGACTAGTCACGAGCAGTACTTC
TRBV7-9,few,16,TRBJ2-3,.,CASSLAGTLRTDTQYF,TGTGCCAGCAGCTTAGCCGGGACCTTACGCACAGATACGCAGTATTTT
TRBV4-1,.,17,TRBJ2-7,.,CASSQVFAGEGQGEQYF,TGCGCCAGCAGCCAAGTCTTCGCGGGGGAGGGCCAGGGGGAGCAGTACTTC
TRBV30,few,17,TRBJ2-4,TRBD2,CAWSSLGLAGAKNIQYF,TGTGCCTGGAGTTCCCTTGGACTAGCGGGAGCCAAAAACATTCAGTACTTC